The rows below give T cell receptor beta chains drawn from one sample of a study of shared clonotypes between healthy human individuals. TCRdb's table, derived via immunoSEQ multiplex PCR, lists solely in-frame clones and lacks some. The table lists about 2,200,000 clones, roughly 91% of them singletons, with about 1.5% in the top ten. The specimen was naive CD8+ T cells from PBMCs. These receptors all stem from a man between 18 and 29 years old in good health. Some clones in this sample may be carry-over from other donors' samples. The CDR3 runs from the conserved cysteine through the conserved F or W. A D gene is named only where the DNA matches it firmly. Not every row has a clone size; where given, it reads once, few, many or a size class.

D gene,V gene,J gene,clone size,CDR3 DNA,CDR3 protein
-,TRBV9,TRBJ1-3,-,TGTGCCAGCAGCGCACGAGGAAACCCAGGAAACACCATATATTTT,CASSARGNPGNTIYF
-,TRBV7-9,TRBJ2-7,-,TGTGCCAGCAGCTTAATACTTCAAGGGCAGGGGAATCCCTACGAGCAGTACTTC,CASSLILQGQGNPYEQYF
-,TRBV19,TRBJ2-7,once,TGTGCCAGTAGTATAATGTACAGGGACTACGAGCAGTACTTC,CASSIMYRDYEQYF
-,TRBV5-5,TRBJ1-4,-,TGTGCCAGCAGCTTGAACACCGGGACGGTGAACGCAGATGAAGAAAAACTGTTTTTT,CASSLNTGTVNADEEKLFF
TRBD1,TRBV19,TRBJ2-7,-,TGTGCCAGTAGTCCGCCGGACAGGAGCTCCTACGAGCAGTACTTC,CASSPPDRSSYEQYF
TRBD1,TRBV7-2,TRBJ1-4,-,TGTGCCAGCAGCAGAACAGGGGTAATTTGGGAAAAACTGTTTTTT,CASSRTGVIWEKLFF
TRBD2,TRBV7-6,TRBJ2-3,-,TGTGCCAGCAGCTTACTAGCGGGAGTACGCACAGATACGCAGTATTTT,CASSLLAGVRTDTQYF
-,TRBV6-1,TRBJ1-3,-,TGTGCCAGCAGTGATTACTCAGGGGACTCTGGAAACACCATATATTTT,CASSDYSGDSGNTIYF
-,TRBV10-3,TRBJ2-2,-,TGTGCCATCAGTGATAGCGAAACGAACACCGGGGAGCTGTTTTTT,CAISDSETNTGELFF
-,TRBV27,TRBJ1-1,-,TGTGCCAGCAGTTTGATCGAGGGGTTTGCTGAAGCTTTCTTT,CASSLIEGFAEAFF
-,TRBV11-2,TRBJ1-4,-,TGTGCCAGCAGCGAAAAGTGGGGGCAGGATGAAAAACTGTTTTTT,CASSEKWGQDEKLFF
-,TRBV7-9,TRBJ2-2,-,TGTGCCAGCAGCCCGCAGGACCTGGGGATCGGGGAGCTGTTTTTT,CASSPQDLGIGELFF
-,TRBV29-1,TRBJ1-1,-,TGCAGCGTTGAAGATCAGGTTGAACGAGGGGAAGCTTTCTTT,CSVEDQVERGEAFF
-,TRBV9,TRBJ2-1,-,TGTGCCAGCAGCGTCTCAGCGATCTATGTTGATGAGCAGTTCTTC,CASSVSAIYVDEQFF
-,TRBV7-8,TRBJ1-2,-,TGTGCCAGCAGCTTAGCGGGCTCACTGGGGGGGGCTGGAGGCTACACCTTC,CASSLAGSLGGAGGYTF
-,TRBV5-4,TRBJ2-1,-,TGTGCCAGCAGCTTGAGCAGGGGAGGGTTCAATGAGCAGTTCTTC,CASSLSRGGFNEQFF
TRBD1,TRBV2,TRBJ2-1,-,TGTGCCAGCAGTAACAGGGGGATTGAGCAGTTCTTC,CASSNRGIEQFF
-,TRBV5-5,TRBJ2-3,-,TGTGCCAGCAGCTTGGGAGGGCGCACAGATACGCAGTATTTT,CASSLGGRTDTQYF
TRBD1,TRBV25-1,TRBJ1-2,-,TGTGCCAGCAGTGGGTGGACAGGGTACGGCTACACCTTC,CASSGWTGYGYTF
-,TRBV6-5,TRBJ1-1,-,TGTGCCAGCAGCCCCCTGGGAGAGTTAGGCACTGAAGCTTTCTTT,CASSPLGELGTEAFF
TRBD1,TRBV19,TRBJ1-5,-,TGTGCCAGTAGTATTACAGGGGACACAGGCAATCAGCCCCAGCATTTT,CASSITGDTGNQPQHF
TRBD1,TRBV5-1,TRBJ2-1,-,TGCGCCAGCAGCCCGAACGGACAGGGTATGGGCAATGAGCAGTTCTTC,CASSPNGQGMGNEQFF
-,TRBV11-3,TRBJ2-1,-,TGTGCCAGCAGCTTAGCAAATCGGGCGGGGTACAATGAGCAGTTCTTC,CASSLANRAGYNEQFF
-,TRBV27,TRBJ1-4,-,TGTGCCAGCAGTTTCGGCAGTCGGGAAAAACTGTTTTTT,CASSFGSREKLFF
-,TRBV27,TRBJ1-5,-,TGTGCCAGCAGTTTCGCCCCTTGGATCAATCAGCCCCAGCATTTT,CASSFAPWINQPQHF
TRBD1,TRBV7-9,TRBJ1-2,-,TGTGCCAGCAGCTTAGGGGACAGTCGCTCTGGCTACACCTTC,CASSLGDSRSGYTF
TRBD1,TRBV27,TRBJ2-2,-,TGTGCCAGCTCTAATACGGGACAGGGATATATCGGGGAGCTGTTTTTT,CASSNTGQGYIGELFF
TRBD2,TRBV27,TRBJ2-1,-,TGTGCCAGCGCGGCCACTAGCGTAATGTACAATGAGCAGTTCTTC,CASAATSVMYNEQFF
-,TRBV5-1,TRBJ2-3,-,TGCGCCAGCAGCCCCGAACGGGCGAAGTTCACAGATACGCAGTATTTT,CASSPERAKFTDTQYF
TRBD1,TRBV15,TRBJ1-2,few,TGTGCCACTCAGGGGGCTCCCTATGGCTACACCTTC,CATQGAPYGYTF
TRBD1,TRBV15,TRBJ2-7,once,TGTGCCACCAGCAGCCGGGACAGCTCCGAGCAGTACTTC,CATSSRDSSEQYF
-,TRBV27,TRBJ1-2,-,TGTGCCAGCAGTTTATCGAGGGACGGGACGGCCTCCTATGGCTACACCTTC,CASSLSRDGTASYGYTF
-,TRBV7-3,TRBJ1-2,-,TGTGCCAGCAGCTTAAGCGGGGGAGGGAACTATGGCTACACCTTC,CASSLSGGGNYGYTF
-,TRBV18,TRBJ1-1,once,TGTGCCAGCTCACCACCGGGCTTGGGACCTGAAGCTTTCTTT,CASSPPGLGPEAFF
TRBD1,TRBV4-1,TRBJ1-1,-,TGCGCCAGCAGCGCAAAGACAGGGCCGAACACTGAAGCTTTCTTT,CASSAKTGPNTEAFF
TRBD2,TRBV30,TRBJ2-7,once,TGTGCCTGGCGGGGGGCTAGCGGGGCTGGGGAGCAGTACTTC,CAWRGASGAGEQYF
-,TRBV7-6,TRBJ2-5,-,TGTGCCAGCAGCTTCTTAGAGACCCAGTACTTC,CASSFLETQYF
-,TRBV5-4,TRBJ1-1,-,TGTGCCAGCAGCCTGCCGGGACCGATAAACACTGAAGCTTTCTTT,CASSLPGPINTEAFF
-,TRBV5-6,TRBJ2-5,-,TGTGCCAGCAGCTTTATACAGAAAGAGGCCCAGTACTTC,CASSFIQKEAQYF
-,TRBV28,TRBJ1-3,-,TGTGCCAGCAGTCCTCCCTTAGGGAAGGTACTCCTAGGAAACACCATATATTTT,CASSPPLGKVLLGNTIYF
TRBD2,TRBV14,TRBJ2-7,once,TGTGCCAGCAGCCAGGTTATTAGCGGGAGGCCCTACGAGCAGTACTTC,CASSQVISGRPYEQYF
TRBD2,TRBV9,TRBJ2-1,-,TGTGCCAGCAGCCGCTCGGGAGGATCCTTTGGCAATGAGCAGTTCTTC,CASSRSGGSFGNEQFF
-,TRBV7-3,TRBJ2-3,-,TGTGCCAGCAGCTTAACCGCCAGGGCCCCAGATACGCAGTATTTT,CASSLTARAPDTQYF
-,TRBV25-1,TRBJ2-2,-,TGTGCCAGCAGTGGTGGTACCGGGGAGCTGTTTTTT,CASSGGTGELFF
-,TRBV9,TRBJ1-2,-,TGTGCCAGCAGCGTAGGAGGGTCGGGTGGCTACACCTTC,CASSVGGSGGYTF
TRBD2,TRBV5-4,TRBJ2-7,once,TGTGCCAGCAGCCCGTCGACTAGCGGGGGCTACGAGCAGTACTTC,CASSPSTSGGYEQYF
-,TRBV29-1,TRBJ2-7,once,TGCAGCGTTGATGACCCAAGCCTACACTACGAGCAGTACTTC,CSVDDPSLHYEQYF
-,TRBV7-9,TRBJ2-3,-,TGTGCCAGCAGTTCCTCTTGGGAAACAGATACGCAGTATTTT,CASSSSWETDTQYF
-,TRBV10-3,TRBJ2-7,few,TGTGCCATCAGCACCTCCCACGAGCAGTACTTC,CAISTSHEQYF
-,TRBV10-3,TRBJ2-7,few,TGTGCCATCAGTGACACAGGATTGAAGGAGCAGTACTTC,CAISDTGLKEQYF
TRBD2,TRBV7-9,TRBJ2-5,-,TGTGCCAGCAGGCGGGGACTAGCGGAAGAGACCCAGTACTTC,CASRRGLAEETQYF
-,TRBV5-1,TRBJ1-2,-,TGCGCCAGCAGCGAGCCCGACGGCTATGGCTACACCTTC,CASSEPDGYGYTF
TRBD2,TRBV9,TRBJ2-1,-,TGTGCCAGCAGCGACGGGCTAGCGGGATCCTACAATGAGCAGTTCTTC,CASSDGLAGSYNEQFF
-,TRBV14,TRBJ1-4,-,TGTGCCAGCAGCCAAGTTAGCTTAGCTAATGAAAAACTGTTTTTT,CASSQVSLANEKLFF
TRBD1,TRBV28,TRBJ2-7,-,TGTGCCAGCACCGCGGGACAGGGGGCATACGAGCAGTACTTC,CASTAGQGAYEQYF
-,TRBV19,TRBJ1-3,-,TGTGCCAGTAGAAGGGGCGTAACTGGAAACACCATATATTTT,CASRRGVTGNTIYF
TRBD2,TRBV7-8,TRBJ2-1,-,TGTGCCAGCAGCTCCCTAGCGGGGACCTCTAACAATGAGCAGTTCTTC,CASSSLAGTSNNEQFF
-,TRBV6-1,TRBJ1-5,-,TGTGCCAGCAGTGAAGCCTGGCAGGGGTCCCTTTATAGCAATCAGCCCCAGCATTTT,CASSEAWQGSLYSNQPQHF